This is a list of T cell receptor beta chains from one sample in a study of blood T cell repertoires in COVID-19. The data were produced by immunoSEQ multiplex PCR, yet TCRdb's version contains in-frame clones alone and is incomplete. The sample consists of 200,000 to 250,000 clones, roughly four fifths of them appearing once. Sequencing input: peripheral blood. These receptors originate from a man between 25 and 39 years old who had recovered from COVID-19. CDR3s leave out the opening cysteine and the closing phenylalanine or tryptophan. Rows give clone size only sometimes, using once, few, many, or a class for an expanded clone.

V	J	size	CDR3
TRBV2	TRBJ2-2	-	ASSERSGGIGELF
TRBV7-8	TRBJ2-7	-	ASSPNPGLDPYEQY
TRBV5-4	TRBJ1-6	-	ASSFDWGESPLH
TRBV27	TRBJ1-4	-	ASSSRGQGANEKLF
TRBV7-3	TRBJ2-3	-	ASSFSGTSGGTNTQY
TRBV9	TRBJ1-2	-	ASSGRGGYT
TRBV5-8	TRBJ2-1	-	ASSFLGTGPYNEQF
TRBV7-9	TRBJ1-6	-	ASTPGRTGVNSPLH
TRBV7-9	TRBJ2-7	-	ASSGRQDQYEQY
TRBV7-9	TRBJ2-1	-	ASSYTGTSGGYNEQF
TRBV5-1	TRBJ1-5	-	ASSLYGDSNQPQH
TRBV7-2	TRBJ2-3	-	ASTQARIGTNTQY
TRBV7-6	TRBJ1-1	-	ASSSDRGSEAF
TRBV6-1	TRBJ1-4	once	ASSDYATNEKLF
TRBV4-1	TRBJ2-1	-	ASSLRTSGALFRDNEQF
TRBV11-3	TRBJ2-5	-	ASSPGGGKTQY
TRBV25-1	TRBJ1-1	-	ASSSDRVAMGAF
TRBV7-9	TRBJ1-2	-	ASSLGEENYGYT
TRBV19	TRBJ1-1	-	ASSPRLLNTEAF
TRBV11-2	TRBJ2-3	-	ASRHGSQGFTSTDTQY
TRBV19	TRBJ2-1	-	ASSFSRVREQF
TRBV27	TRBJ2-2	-	ASRAVTGVTGELF
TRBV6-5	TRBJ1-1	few	ASSYGGVNTEAF
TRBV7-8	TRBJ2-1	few	ASSQSGGRQF
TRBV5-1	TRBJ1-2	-	ASSLAGLSGYT
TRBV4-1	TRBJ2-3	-	ASSHRSVLGSHTQY
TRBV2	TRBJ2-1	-	ASRDGQGGLDEQF
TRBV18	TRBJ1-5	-	ASSRSQGEPQH
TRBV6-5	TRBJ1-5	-	ASGALWDQPQH
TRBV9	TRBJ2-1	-	ASSAPSGGAHEQF
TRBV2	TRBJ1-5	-	ASSEYTGVSNQPQH
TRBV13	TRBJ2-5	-	ASSLRGSETQY
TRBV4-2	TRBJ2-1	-	ASSQALAPTGNEQF
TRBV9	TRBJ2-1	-	ASSSDGAGRNNEQF
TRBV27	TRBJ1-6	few	ASTLTGGNSPLH
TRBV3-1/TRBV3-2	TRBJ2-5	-	ASSLAQAGETQY
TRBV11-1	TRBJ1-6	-	ASSYRGNNSPLH
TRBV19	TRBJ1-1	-	ASSIGGHGTEAF
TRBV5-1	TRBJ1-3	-	ASFRDPTYSGNTIY
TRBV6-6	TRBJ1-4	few	ASSFTQNEKLF